This T cell receptor (beta chain) was recorded in a study of molecular identifiers for immune sequencing clone quantification. In germline, CDR1 is SGHDT, CDR2 YYEEEE. Trimming removed 4 bases at V and 11 bases at J, with 15 bases between. CDR3 size: 13 residues. TCRdb itself ran the PCR reads through MiXCR, one entry per CDR3 protein. The sample shows about 640,000 distinct CDR3 sequences, 15% to 20% of them seen only once. In the sort, naive CD8 T cells were defined as CD8+CD4-CCR7+CD45RA+. The TCR sequence derives from a human donor in good health. Some libraries in this study had Jurkat cell RNA spiked in. V usage is TRBV5-6 and J usage is TRBJ1-4; no clear D gene. Sample: naive CD8+ T cells from blood, with Jurkat cell RNA spiked in. Stated subset: FACS-sorted CD8+CD4-CCR7+CD45RA+ naive T cells. CDR3 residues: CASSMELDGKLFF. CDR3 in DNA: TGTGCCAGCAGCATGGAACTTGATGGGAAACTGTTTTTT.